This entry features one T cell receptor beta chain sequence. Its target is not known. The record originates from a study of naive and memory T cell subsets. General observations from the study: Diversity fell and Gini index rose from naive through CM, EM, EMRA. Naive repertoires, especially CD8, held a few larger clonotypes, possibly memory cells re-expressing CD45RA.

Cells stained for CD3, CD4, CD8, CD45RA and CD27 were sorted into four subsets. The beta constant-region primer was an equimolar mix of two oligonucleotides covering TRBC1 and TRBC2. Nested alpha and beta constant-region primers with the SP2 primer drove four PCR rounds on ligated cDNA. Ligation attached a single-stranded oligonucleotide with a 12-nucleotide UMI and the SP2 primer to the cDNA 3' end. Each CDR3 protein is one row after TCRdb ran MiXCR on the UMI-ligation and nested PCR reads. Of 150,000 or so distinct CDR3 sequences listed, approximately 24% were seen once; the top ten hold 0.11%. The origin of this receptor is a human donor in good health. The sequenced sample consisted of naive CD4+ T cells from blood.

CDR3 residues: CASGISGTSGRFGEQFF. The CDR3 nucleotides read TGCGCCAGCGGCATATCCGGGACTAGCGGGAGATTCGGTGAGCAGTTCTTC. This chain connects TRBV5-1 to TRBJ2-1; 14 bases align to TRBD2. This CDR3 is built from 17 residues. Trimming removed 7 bases from V and 9 bases from J; junction bases left unmatched: 15. In germline, CDR1 is SGHRS, CDR2 YFSETQ.